This T cell receptor (beta chain) is drawn from a study of blood T cell repertoires in COVID-19. Study-level information: PBMCs, B-cell-depleted T cells, or T cells were the source of the cDNA or gDNA that made up the material.

This clone was found a few times. Sequencing was performed with immunoSEQ multiplex PCR; in TCRdb, only in-frame clones are kept and a portion is missing. The data show roughly 310,000 clones, roughly nine tenths seen once. V was shortened by 1 base and J by 3 bases, with 10 bases between the two germline ends. The CDR3 consists of 14 residues. Germline loops: CDR1 SEHNR, CDR2 FQNEAQ (reference sequence). This sequence originates from a man aged 55-75 years who had recovered from COVID-19. The sample taken for sequencing was PBMCs or T cells enriched from blood (not recorded which). The chain combines TRBV7-9 with TRBJ2-7, with a weak D call TRBD1 (6 bases). CDR3 loop: CASSLGAGDYEQYF. DNA of the CDR3: TGTGCCAGCAGCTTAGGCGCAGGGGACTACGAGCAGTACTTC.